These 11 T cell receptor beta chains were sequenced from one sample in a study of cytomegalovirus exposure and HLA in healthy donors. In the PCR, 60 Vbeta and 13 Jbeta primers were used. Here immunoSEQ multiplex PCR was the method, and the copy in TCRdb shows in-frame clones only, minus some. Of 150,000 to 160,000 clones listed, 74% were seen once; the top ten hold 2.1%. The sequencing sample was made of PBMCs. The receptors shown here come from a man aged 30-40 years in good health and CMV-seronegative.

A note on this clone: Other nucleotide sequences from this sample produce the same CDR3. The CDR3 reads CSVEQGGETQYF. The CDR3 DNA follows: TGCAGCGTTGAACAGGGCGGAGAGACCCAGTACTTC. This chain links TRBV29-1 with TRBJ2-5, with D possibly TRBD1 on 5 matching bases. CDR1 and CDR2 from the germline V gene are SQVTM and ANQGSEA. Trimming cost V 2 bases and J 4 bases, with 8 bases left between them. The CDR3 contains 12 residues.

Comments on this clone: Other DNA sequences in the sample encode the same CDR3. The chain joins TRBV5-1 to TRBJ2-1; possibly TRBD1 for D (5 bases). Germline V gene sequence: CDR1 SGHRS, CDR2 YFSETQ. The CDR3 is 13 amino acids. Trimming left V 2 bases short and J 2 bases short, with 5 bases between. CDR3 residues: CASSLGAYNEQFF. CDR3 DNA: TGCGCCAGCAGCTTAGGGGCCTACAATGAGCAGTTCTTC.

The chain couples TRBV20-1 to TRBJ2-7; D is possibly TRBD1 (6 bases). The CDR3 has 11 amino acids. Trimming stripped 6 bases from V and 9 bases from J, with 15 bases between. The germline CDR1 and CDR2 sequences are DFQATT and SNEGSKA (reference sequence). The DNA of the CDR3 is TGCAGTGCCTACGGACAGTTGGGGCAGTACTTC. It specifies CSAYGQLGQYF.

V is TRBV30 and J is TRBJ1-4; a possible D gene is TRBD1 (6 bases). V was clipped by 5 bases and J by 3 bases, with 10 bases between them. The CDR3 has 13 residues. The V gene's germline CDR1 is GTSNPN and CDR2 SVGIG (reference sequence). As DNA, the CDR3 is TGTGCCTGGTCACAGGGTTCTAATGAAAAACTGTTTTTT. Translated: CAWSQGSNEKLFF.

This chain connects TRBV5-1 to TRBJ2-5; 10 nucleotides align to TRBD2. Germline lookup yields CDR1 SGHRS and CDR2 YFSETQ. CDR3 length equals 17 residues. The V and J ends lost 4 bases and 4 bases, in that order; junction bases with no gene match: 13. This chain's CDR3 is CASSPGVAGGVRETQYF. For the CDR3, the DNA is TGCGCCAGCAGCCCCGGGGTAGCGGGGGGCGTCCGAGAGACCCAGTACTTC.

The rearrangement joins TRBV9 to TRBJ2-2; 8 bases are a match to TRBD2. Germline CDR1 SGDLS, CDR2 YYNGEE. J was trimmed by 0 bases and V by 4 bases; bases with no gene match: 8. The CDR3 has 17 amino acids. The chain's CDR3 is CASSPARAGANTGELFF. CDR3 in DNA: TGTGCCAGCAGCCCGGCCAGAGCGGGGGCGAACACCGGGGAGCTGTTTTTT.

The chain has TRBV18 and TRBJ2-6; D is unresolved. The germline CDR1 and CDR2 sequences are KGHSH and LQKENI. V lost 6 bases and J lost 1, with 7 bases in between. The CDR3 length is 14 residues. This CDR3 reads CASSLGSGANVLTF. The CDR3 bases are TGTGCCAGCTCGCTAGGATCTGGGGCCAACGTCCTGACTTTC.

This chain joins TRBV23-1 and TRBJ1-5, with D tentatively TRBD1 (5 bases). TRBV23-1 is annotated as an ORF whose role is uncertain. The CDR3 runs 17 residues. Between the trimmed V and J ends, which lost 2 bases and 6 bases, there was a span of 20 bases. The CDR3, as DNA: TGCGCCAGCAGTCAACCCCTACCACAGGAGGGGAGTCAGCCCCAGCATTTT. Translating gives CASSQPLPQEGSQPQHF.

The chain couples TRBV28 to TRBJ2-1; TRBD2 matches at 8 bases. The CDR3 is made up of 15 amino acids. CDR1 and CDR2 from the germline V gene are MDHEN and SYDVKM. The trim removed 6 bases at V and 0 bases at J, leaving 4 bases unmatched. DNA for the CDR3: TGTGCCAGCAGCCCCAGCGGGGGCTCCTACAATGAGCAGTTCTTC. As protein: CASSPSGGSYNEQFF. Looking up the rest from reference TRBV28 and TRBJ2-1 gives the full variable domain: DVKVTQSSRYLVKRTGEKVFLECVQDMDHENMFWYRQDPGLGLRLIYFSYDVKMKEKGDIPEGYSVSREKKERFSLILESASTNQTSMYLCASSPSGGSYNEQFFGPGTRLTVL.

The rearrangement uses TRBV29-1 and TRBJ2-3, with a tentative D call TRBD1 (5 bases). CDR3 length equals 14 residues. Germline CDR1 reads SQVTM; CDR2 reads ANQGSEA. Trimming took 7 bases from V and 0 from J, leaving 14 bases between them. The CDR3 region is CSAQQTDSTDTQYF. The DNA for the CDR3 is TGCAGCGCCCAACAGACAGATAGCACAGATACGCAGTATTTT.

This clone was seen once. The chain uses TRBV5-4 and TRBJ2-5; TRBD1 matches 7 bases. The V gene's germline CDR1 is SGHNT and CDR2 YYREEE (reference sequence). V lost 2 bases and J lost 2; bases outside the gene matches: 3. This CDR3 is 14 amino acids long. The CDR3 DNA reads TGTGCCAGCAGCTTCCGGACAGGACAAGAGACCCAGTACTTC. Amino acids: CASSFRTGQETQYF. The variable domain in full, completed from reference TRBV5-4 and TRBJ2-5, reads ETGVTQSPTHLIKTRGQQVTLRCSSQSGHNTVSWYQQALGQGPQFIFQYYREEENGRGNFPPRFSGLQFPNYSSELNVNALELDDSALYLCASSFRTGQETQYFGPGTRLLVL.